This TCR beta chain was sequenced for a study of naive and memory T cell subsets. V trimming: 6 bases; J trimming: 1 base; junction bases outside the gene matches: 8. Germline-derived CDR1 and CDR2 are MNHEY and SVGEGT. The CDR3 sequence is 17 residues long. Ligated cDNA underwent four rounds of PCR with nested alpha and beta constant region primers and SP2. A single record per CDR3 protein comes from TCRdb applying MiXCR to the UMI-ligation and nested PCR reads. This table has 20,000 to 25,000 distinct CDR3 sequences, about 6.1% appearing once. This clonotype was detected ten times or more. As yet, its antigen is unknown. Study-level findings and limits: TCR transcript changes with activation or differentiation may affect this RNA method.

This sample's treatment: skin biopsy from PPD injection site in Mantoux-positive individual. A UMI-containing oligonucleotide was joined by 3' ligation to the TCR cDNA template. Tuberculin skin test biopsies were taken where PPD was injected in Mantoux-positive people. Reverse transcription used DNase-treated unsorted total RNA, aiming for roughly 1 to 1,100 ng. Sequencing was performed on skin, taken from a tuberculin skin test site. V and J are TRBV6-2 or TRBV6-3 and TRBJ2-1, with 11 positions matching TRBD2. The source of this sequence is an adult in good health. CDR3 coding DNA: TGTGCCAGCAGCCAGCTAGCGGGAGGAATTTCCTACAATGAGCAGTTCTTC. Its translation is CASSQLAGGISYNEQFF.